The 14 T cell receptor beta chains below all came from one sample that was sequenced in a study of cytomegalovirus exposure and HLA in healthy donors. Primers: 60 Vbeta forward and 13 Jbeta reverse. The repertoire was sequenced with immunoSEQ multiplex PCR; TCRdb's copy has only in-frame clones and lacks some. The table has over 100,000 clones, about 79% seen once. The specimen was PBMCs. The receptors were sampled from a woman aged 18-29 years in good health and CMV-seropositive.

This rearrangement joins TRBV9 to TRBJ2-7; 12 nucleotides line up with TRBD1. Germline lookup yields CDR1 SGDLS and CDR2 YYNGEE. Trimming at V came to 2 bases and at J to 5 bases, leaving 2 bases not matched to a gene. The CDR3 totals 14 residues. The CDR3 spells CASSVGQGANEQYF. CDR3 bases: TGTGCCAGCAGCGTGGGACAGGGGGCAAACGAGCAGTACTTC.

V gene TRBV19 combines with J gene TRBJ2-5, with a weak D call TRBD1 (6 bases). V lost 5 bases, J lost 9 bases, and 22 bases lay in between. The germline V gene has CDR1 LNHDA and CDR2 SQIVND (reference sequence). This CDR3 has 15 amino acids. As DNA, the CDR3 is TGTGCCAGTAGTGCAAGCCGAGACCAGGGGTCGGCCCAGTACTTC. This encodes CASSASRDQGSAQYF. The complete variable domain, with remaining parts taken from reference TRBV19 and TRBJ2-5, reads DGGITQSPKYLFRKEGQNVTLSCEQNLNHDAMYWYRQDPGQGLRLIYYSQIVNDFQKGDIAEGYSVSREKKESFPLTVTSAQKNPTAFYLCASSASRDQGSAQYFGPGTRLLVL.

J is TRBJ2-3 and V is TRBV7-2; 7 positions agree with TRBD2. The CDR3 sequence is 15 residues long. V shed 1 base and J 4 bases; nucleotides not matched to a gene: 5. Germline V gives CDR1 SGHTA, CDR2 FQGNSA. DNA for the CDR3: TGTGCCAGCAGCTTAGACGTCCGGGGGGCAGATACGCAGTATTTT. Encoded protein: CASSLDVRGADTQYF. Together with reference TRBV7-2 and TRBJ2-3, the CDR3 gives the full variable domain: GAGVSQSPSNKVTEKGKDVELRCDPISGHTALYWYRQSLGQGLEFLIYFQGNSAPDKSGLPSDRFSAERTGGSVSTLTIQRTQQEDSAVYLCASSLDVRGADTQYFGPGTRLTVL.

CDR3 loop: CAWSAPWDRLRYGYTF. DNA of the CDR3: TGTGCCTGGAGTGCTCCTTGGGACAGGCTAAGATATGGCTACACCTTC. The chain combines TRBV30 with TRBJ1-2; 8 bases match TRBD1. Germline-derived CDR1 and CDR2 are GTSNPN and SVGIG (reference sequence). The CDR3 totals 16 residues. J lost 5 bases, V lost 1 base, and 12 bases had no gene match.

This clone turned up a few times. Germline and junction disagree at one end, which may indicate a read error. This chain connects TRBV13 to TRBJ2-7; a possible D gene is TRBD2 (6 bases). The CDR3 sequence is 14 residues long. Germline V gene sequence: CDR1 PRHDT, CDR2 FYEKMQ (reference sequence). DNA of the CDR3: TGTGCCAGCAGCATAGGGCTAGCGTTCAACGAGCAGTACTTC. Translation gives CASSIGLAFNEQYF.

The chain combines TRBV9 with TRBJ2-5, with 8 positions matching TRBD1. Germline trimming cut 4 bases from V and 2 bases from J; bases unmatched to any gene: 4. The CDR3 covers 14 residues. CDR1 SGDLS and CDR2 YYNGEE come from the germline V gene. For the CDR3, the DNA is TGTGCCAGCAGCACTCGGACAGGGCAAGAGACCCAGTACTTC. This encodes CASSTRTGQETQYF. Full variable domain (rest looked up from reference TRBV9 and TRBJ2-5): DSGVTQTPKHLITATGQRVTLRCSPRSGDLSVYWYQQSLDQGLQFLIQYYNGEERAKGNILERFSAQQFPDLHSELNLSSLELGDSALYFCASSTRTGQETQYFGPGTRLLVL.

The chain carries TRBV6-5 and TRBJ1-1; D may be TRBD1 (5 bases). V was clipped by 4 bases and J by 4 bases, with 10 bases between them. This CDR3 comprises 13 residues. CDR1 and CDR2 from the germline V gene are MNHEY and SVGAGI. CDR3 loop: CASSSSGFTEAFF. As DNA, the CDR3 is TGTGCCAGCAGTTCGTCAGGGTTCACTGAAGCTTTCTTT.

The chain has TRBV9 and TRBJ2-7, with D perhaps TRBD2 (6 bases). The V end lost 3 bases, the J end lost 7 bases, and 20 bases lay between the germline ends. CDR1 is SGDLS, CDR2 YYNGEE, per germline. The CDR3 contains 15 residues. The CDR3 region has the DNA TGTGCCAGCAGCGGACTCGGGACTTCGGCTGGGGAGCAGTACTTC. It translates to CASSGLGTSAGEQYF.

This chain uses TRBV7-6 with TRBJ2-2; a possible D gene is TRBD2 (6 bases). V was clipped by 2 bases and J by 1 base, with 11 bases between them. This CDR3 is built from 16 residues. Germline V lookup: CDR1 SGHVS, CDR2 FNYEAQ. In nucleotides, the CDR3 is TGTGCCAGCAGCTTAAACCGGCGGGAGAACACCGGGGAGCTGTTTTTT. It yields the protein CASSLNRRENTGELFF.

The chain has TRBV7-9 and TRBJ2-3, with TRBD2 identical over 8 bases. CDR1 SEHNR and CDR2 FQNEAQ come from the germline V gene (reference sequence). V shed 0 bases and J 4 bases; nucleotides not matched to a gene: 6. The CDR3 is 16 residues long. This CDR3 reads CASSLAERERADTQYF. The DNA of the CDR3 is TGTGCCAGCAGCTTAGCGGAGCGGGAGCGTGCAGATACGCAGTATTTT.

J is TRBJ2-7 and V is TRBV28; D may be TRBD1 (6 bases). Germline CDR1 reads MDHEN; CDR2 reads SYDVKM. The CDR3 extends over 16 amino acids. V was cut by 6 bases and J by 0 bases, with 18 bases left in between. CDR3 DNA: TGTGCCAGCAGCACTAGAACAGGGCTCCACTCCTACGAGCAGTACTTC. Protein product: CASSTRTGLHSYEQYF.

The CDR3 DNA sequence: TGTGCCAGCAGCTCCGCGGGGGGGGAGACCCAGTACTTC. It translates to CASSSAGGETQYF. The V and J genes are TRBV5-6 and TRBJ2-5; 9 bases agree with TRBD2. CDR3 length: 13 amino acids. V dropped 3 bases and J dropped 5; count of bases not matched to a gene: 2. Germline values: CDR1 SGHDT, CDR2 YYEEEE.

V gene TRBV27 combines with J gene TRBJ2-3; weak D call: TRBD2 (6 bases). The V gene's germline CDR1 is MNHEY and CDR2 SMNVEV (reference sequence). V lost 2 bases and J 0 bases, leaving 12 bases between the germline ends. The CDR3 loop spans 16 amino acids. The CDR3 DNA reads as TGTGCCAGCAGTTTAAGGCGCGGGACTAGCACAGATACGCAGTATTTT. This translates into CASSLRRGTSTDTQYF.

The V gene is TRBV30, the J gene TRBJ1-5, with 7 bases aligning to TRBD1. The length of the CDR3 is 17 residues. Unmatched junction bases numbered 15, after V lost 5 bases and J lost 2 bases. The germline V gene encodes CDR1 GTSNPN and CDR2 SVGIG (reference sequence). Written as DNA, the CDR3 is TGTGCCTGGGTTACACCGGACAGGTCGGGATGCAATCAGCCCCAGCATTTT. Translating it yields CAWVTPDRSGCNQPQHF. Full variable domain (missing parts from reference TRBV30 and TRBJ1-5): SQTIHQWPATLVQPVGSPLSLECTVEGTSNPNLYWYRQAAGRGLQLLFYSVGIGQISSEVPQNLSASRPQDRQFILSSKKLLLSDSGFYLCAWVTPDRSGCNQPQHFGDGTRLSIL.